Listed below are T cell receptor beta chains from one sample, sequenced in a study of beta chain features in type 1 diabetes. Produced via immunoSEQ multiplex PCR; TCRdb's table is partial and in-frame only. This sample has a few hundred thousand clones, with roughly 17% found just once. Material: naive CD4+ T cells from blood. These receptors all stem from a man under 40 with type 1 diabetes. Each CDR3 is given with its conserved first and last residue. The order of the fields is D gene, clone size, J gene, V gene, CDR3 DNA, CDR3 protein. A D gene is named only where the DNA matches it firmly. Clone size is not always given. Where it is, it says once, few, many or a class for expanded clones.

TRBD2,NA,TRBJ2-7,TRBV13,TGTGCCAGCAGCCTAGCCGGGACTAGCGACTACGAGCAGTACTTC,CASSLAGTSDYEQYF
NA,NA,TRBJ2-1,TRBV30,TGTGCCTCATATCCGGGACTGAGACGGAATGAGCAGTTCTTC,CASYPGLRRNEQFF
TRBD1,NA,TRBJ1-2,TRBV29-1,TGCAGCGTTGACGCGGGACAGACTAACTATGGCTACACCTTC,CSVDAGQTNYGYTF
TRBD1,few,TRBJ2-3,TRBV7-2,TGTGCCAGCAGCCCGGGACAGAGAAGCACAGATACGCAGTATTTT,CASSPGQRSTDTQYF
TRBD1,few,TRBJ2-7,TRBV10-3,TGTGCCATCAGTGAGGACGGGACAGGGGGATACTACGAGCAGTACTTC,CAISEDGTGGYYEQYF
NA,NA,TRBJ2-3,TRBV29-1,TGCAGCGTTGGTAGGCTCCTGACAGATACGCAGTATTTT,CSVGRLLTDTQYF
NA,NA,TRBJ2-1,TRBV20-1,TGCAGTGCTGCGGGACCCCCGGGGCAGTTCTTC,CSAAGPPGQFF
NA,NA,TRBJ2-1,TRBV15,TGTGCCACCAGCAGAGATTTGGGGGCCCCACTATCTGAGCAGTTCTTC,CATSRDLGAPLSEQFF
NA,few,TRBJ1-5,TRBV28,TGTGCCAGCGGGAGGGGCAATCAGCCCCAGCATTTT,CASGRGNQPQHF
TRBD1,NA,TRBJ2-7,TRBV4-1,TGCGCCAGCGGGAGACAGGGGGATACATCCTACGAGCAGTACTTC,CASGRQGDTSYEQYF
TRBD2,NA,TRBJ2-1,TRBV6-6,TGTGCCAGCAGGACTAGCGGGAGGGATGGCAATGAGCAGTTCTTC,CASRTSGRDGNEQFF
TRBD1,NA,TRBJ2-5,TRBV10-3,TGTGCCACTAGGGACAGGGTGTCCGAGACCCAGTACTTC,CATRDRVSETQYF
NA,few,TRBJ1-1,TRBV10-3,TGTGCCATCAGTGCTTCGGGGTACACTGAAGCTTTCTTT,CAISASGYTEAFF
NA,NA,TRBJ2-1,TRBV29-1,TGCAGCGTTGGGGGTCAGGTTTACAATGAGCAGTTCTTC,CSVGGQVYNEQFF
NA,NA,TRBJ2-3,TRBV5-4,TGTGCCAGCAGCTTGGACAGAACAGATACGCAGTATTTT,CASSLDRTDTQYF
NA,NA,TRBJ1-1,TRBV10-3,TGTGCCATCAGTGAGGAACAGTCGAACACTGAAGCTTTCTTT,CAISEEQSNTEAFF
TRBD2,few,TRBJ2-5,TRBV9,TGTGCCAGCAGCGCCGGGGGAGGGGAGCTGGAGACCCAGTACTTC,CASSAGGGELETQYF
NA,few,TRBJ1-2,TRBV18,TGTGCCAGCTCACCACCGGTGAGCGACGCGGGCTACACCTTC,CASSPPVSDAGYTF
TRBD2,NA,TRBJ2-3,TRBV7-3,TGTGCCAGCAGCTTAGGCCTAGCGGGAAGCACAGATACGCAGTATTTT,CASSLGLAGSTDTQYF
NA,few,TRBJ2-5,TRBV7-2,TGTGCCAGCAGCTTAGCGGCCCCAGAGACCCAGTACTTC,CASSLAAPETQYF
NA,few,TRBJ2-1,TRBV5-1,TGCGCCAGCAGCTTGCCTGAGGGAAATGAGCAGTTCTTC,CASSLPEGNEQFF
NA,NA,TRBJ2-3,TRBV19,TGTGCCAGTAGGTCACACGAGCGGAGGACAGATACGCAGTATTTT,CASRSHERRTDTQYF